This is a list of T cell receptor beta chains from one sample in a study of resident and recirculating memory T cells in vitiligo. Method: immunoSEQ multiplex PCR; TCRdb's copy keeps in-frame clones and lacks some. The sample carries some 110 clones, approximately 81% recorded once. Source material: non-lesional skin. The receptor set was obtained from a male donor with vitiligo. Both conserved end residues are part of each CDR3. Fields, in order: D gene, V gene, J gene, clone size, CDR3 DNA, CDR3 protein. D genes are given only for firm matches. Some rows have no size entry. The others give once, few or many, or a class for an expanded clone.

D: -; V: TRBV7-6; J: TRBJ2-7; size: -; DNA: TGTGCCAGCAGCTTAGAATGGGACACACCCTACGAGCAGTACTTC; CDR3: CASSLEWDTPYEQYF
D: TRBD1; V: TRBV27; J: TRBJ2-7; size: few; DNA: TGTGCCAGCAGTTTGGGACAGCTCTACGAGCAGTACTTC; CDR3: CASSLGQLYEQYF
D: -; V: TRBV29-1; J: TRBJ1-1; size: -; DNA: TGCAGCGTTGAAGATCGGGAATTCGGGGACTGGGGGAACACTGAAGCTTTCTTT; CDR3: CSVEDREFGDWGNTEAFF
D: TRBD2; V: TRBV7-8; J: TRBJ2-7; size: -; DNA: TGTGCCAGCAGCCCTAAGGGACTAGCGGGAGGCATTAACGAGCAGTACTTC; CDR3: CASSPKGLAGGINEQYF
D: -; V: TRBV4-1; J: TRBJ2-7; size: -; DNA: TGCGCCAGCCGGAAACTAGGGCAGGTCTCCTACGAGCAGTACTTC; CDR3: CASRKLGQVSYEQYF
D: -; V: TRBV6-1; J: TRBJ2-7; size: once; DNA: TGTGCCAGCAGTCGCGGGCCCGACGGGCGCGAGCAGTACTTC; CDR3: CASSRGPDGREQYF
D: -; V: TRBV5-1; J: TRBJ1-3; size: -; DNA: TGCGCCAGCAGCGAGCAAAACAGGGGAAACACCATATATTTT; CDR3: CASSEQNRGNTIYF
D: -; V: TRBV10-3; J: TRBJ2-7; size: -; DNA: TGTGCCATCAGCCCCCGGGTGGGCGGGACGAGCTCCTACGAGCAGTACTTC; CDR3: CAISPRVGGTSSYEQYF
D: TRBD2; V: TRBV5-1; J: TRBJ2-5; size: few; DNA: TGCGCCAGCAGCCCGATAGCGGGAGCCATCCAAGAGACCCAGTACTTC; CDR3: CASSPIAGAIQETQYF
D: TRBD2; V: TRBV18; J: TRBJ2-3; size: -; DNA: TGTGCCAGCTCACCAGGAAAGTTTTGGCTAGCGGGATCGCCTAGCACAGATACGCAGTATTTT; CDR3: CASSPGKFWLAGSPSTDTQYF